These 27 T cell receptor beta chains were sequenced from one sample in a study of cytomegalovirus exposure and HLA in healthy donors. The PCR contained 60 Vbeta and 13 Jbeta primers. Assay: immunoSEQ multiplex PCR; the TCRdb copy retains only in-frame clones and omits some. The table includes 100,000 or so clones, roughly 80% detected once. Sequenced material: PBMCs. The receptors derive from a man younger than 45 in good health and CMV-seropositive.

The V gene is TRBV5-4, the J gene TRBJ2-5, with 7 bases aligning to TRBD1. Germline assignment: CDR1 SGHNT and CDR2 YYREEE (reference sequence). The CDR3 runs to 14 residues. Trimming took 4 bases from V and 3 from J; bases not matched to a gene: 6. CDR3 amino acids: CASSLRTGKETQYF. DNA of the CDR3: TGTGCCAGCAGCCTCCGGACAGGAAAAGAGACCCAGTACTTC.

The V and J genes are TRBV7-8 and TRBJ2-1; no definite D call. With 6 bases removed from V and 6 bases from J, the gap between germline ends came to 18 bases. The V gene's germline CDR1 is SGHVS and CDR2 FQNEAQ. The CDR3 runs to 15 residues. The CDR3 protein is CASRNQPQLSNEQFF. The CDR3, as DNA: TGTGCCAGCAGGAATCAACCACAGCTGAGCAATGAGCAGTTCTTC.

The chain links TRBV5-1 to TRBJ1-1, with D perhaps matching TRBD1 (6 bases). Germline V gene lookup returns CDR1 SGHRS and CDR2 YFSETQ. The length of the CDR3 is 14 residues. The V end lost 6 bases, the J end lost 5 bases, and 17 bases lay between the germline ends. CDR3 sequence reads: CASTRGGAGTEAFF. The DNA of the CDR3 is TGCGCCAGCACCCGAGGGGGGGCAGGGACTGAAGCTTTCTTT.

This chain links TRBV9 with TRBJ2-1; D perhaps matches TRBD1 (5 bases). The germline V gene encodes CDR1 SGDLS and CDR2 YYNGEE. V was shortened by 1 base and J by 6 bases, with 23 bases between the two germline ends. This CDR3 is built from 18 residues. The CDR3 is CASSVISTAHRLGNEQFF. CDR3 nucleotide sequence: TGTGCCAGCAGCGTAATTAGCACAGCCCACAGGCTAGGCAATGAGCAGTTCTTC.

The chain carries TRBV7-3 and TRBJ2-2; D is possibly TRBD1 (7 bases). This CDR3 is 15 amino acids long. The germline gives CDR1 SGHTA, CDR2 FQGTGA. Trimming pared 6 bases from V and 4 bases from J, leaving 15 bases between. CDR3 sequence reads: CASRYRQGGTGELFF. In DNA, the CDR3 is TGTGCCAGCAGGTATCGACAGGGAGGCACCGGGGAGCTGTTTTTT. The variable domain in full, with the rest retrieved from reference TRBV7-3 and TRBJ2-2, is GAGVSQTPSNKVTEKGKYVELRCDPISGHTALYWYRQSLGQGPEFLIYFQGTGAADDSGLPNDRFFAVRPEGSVSTLKIQRTERGDSAVYLCASRYRQGGTGELFFGEGSRLTVL.

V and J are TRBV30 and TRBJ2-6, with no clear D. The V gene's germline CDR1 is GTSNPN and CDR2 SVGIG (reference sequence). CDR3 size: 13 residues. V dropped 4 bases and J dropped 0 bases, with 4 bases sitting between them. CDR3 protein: CAWTNSGANVLTF. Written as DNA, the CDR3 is TGTGCCTGGACCAACTCTGGGGCCAACGTCCTGACTTTC.

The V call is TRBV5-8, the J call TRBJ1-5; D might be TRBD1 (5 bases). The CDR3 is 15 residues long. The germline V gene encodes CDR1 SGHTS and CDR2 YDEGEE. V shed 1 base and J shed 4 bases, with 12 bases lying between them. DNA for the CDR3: TGTGCCAGCAGCTTGCGGGGGACTTTGAATCAGCCCCAGCATTTT. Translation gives CASSLRGTLNQPQHF.

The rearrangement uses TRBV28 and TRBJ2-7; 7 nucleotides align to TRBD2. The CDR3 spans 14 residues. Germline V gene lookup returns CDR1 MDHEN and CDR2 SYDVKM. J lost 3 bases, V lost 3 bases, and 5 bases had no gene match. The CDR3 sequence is CASSFLAEDYEQYF. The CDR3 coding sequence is TGTGCCAGCAGTTTCCTAGCGGAAGACTACGAGCAGTACTTC. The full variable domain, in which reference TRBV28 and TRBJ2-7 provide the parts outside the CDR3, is DVKVTQSSRYLVKRTGEKVFLECVQDMDHENMFWYRQDPGLGLRLIYFSYDVKMKEKGDIPEGYSVSREKKERFSLILESASTNQTSMYLCASSFLAEDYEQYFGPGTRLTVT.

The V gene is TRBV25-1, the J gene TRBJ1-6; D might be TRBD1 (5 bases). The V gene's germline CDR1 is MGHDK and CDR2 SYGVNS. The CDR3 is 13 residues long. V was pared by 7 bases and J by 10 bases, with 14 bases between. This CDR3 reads CASNIAQGSPLHF. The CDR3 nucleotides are TGTGCCAGCAACATCGCCCAGGGATCACCCCTCCACTTT.

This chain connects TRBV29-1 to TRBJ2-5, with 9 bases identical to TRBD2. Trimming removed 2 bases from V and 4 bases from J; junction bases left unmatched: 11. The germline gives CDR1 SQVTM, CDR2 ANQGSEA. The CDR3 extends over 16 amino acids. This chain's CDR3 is CSVEPQRGAQPETQYF. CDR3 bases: TGCAGCGTTGAACCCCAGCGGGGGGCCCAACCAGAGACCCAGTACTTC.

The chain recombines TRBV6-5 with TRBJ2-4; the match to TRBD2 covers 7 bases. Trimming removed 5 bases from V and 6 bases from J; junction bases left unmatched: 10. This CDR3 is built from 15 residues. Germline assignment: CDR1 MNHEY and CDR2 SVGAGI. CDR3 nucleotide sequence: TGTGCCAGCAGTGGGCCGGGGAGGGGAGGAAACATTCAGTACTTC. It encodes CASSGPGRGGNIQYF.

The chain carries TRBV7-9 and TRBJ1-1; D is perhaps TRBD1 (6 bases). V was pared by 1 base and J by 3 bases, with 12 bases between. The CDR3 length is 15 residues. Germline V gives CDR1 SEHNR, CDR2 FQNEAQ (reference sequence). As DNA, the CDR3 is TGTGCCAGCAGCTTAGGTGTAGGGGGGGACACTGAAGCTTTCTTT. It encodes CASSLGVGGDTEAFF.

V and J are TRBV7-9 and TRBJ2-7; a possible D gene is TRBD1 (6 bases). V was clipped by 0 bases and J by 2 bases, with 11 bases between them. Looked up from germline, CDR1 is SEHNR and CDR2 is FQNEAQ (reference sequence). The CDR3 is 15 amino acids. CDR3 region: CASSLAPGQTYEQYF. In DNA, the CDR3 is TGTGCCAGCAGCTTAGCCCCGGGACAAACCTACGAGCAGTACTTC.

CDR3 sequence: CASSATSAPTDTQYF. The DNA of the CDR3 is TGTGCCAGCAGTGCTACTAGCGCGCCCACAGATACGCAGTATTTT. V usage is TRBV9 and J usage is TRBJ2-3; 7 nucleotides line up with TRBD2. Germline V CDR1 and CDR2: SGDLS, YYNGEE. With V trimmed by 5 bases and J by 2 bases, 8 bases remained unmatched. This CDR3 spans 15 amino acids. Complete variable domain (other parts from reference TRBV9 and TRBJ2-3): DSGVTQTPKHLITATGQRVTLRCSPRSGDLSVYWYQQSLDQGLQFLIQYYNGEERAKGNILERFSAQQFPDLHSELNLSSLELGDSALYFCASSATSAPTDTQYFGPGTRLTVL.

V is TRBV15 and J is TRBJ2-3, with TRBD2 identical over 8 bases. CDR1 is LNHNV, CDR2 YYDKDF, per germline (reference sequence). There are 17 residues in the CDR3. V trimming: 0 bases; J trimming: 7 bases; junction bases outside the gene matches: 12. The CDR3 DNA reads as TGTGCCACCAGCAGAGATGGTGGGGCGGGGGGTTCTTATACGCAGTATTTT. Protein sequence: CATSRDGGAGGSYTQYF.

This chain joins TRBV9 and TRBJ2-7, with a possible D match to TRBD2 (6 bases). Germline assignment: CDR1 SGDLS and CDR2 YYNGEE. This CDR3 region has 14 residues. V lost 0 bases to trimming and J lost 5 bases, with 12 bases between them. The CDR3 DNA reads TGTGCCAGCAGCGTAGGCTGGGGGACTCACGAGCAGTACTTC. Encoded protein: CASSVGWGTHEQYF.

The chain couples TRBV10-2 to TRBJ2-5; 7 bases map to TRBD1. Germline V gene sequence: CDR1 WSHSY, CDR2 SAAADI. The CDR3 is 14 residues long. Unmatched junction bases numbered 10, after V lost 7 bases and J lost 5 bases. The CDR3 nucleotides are TGCGCCAGCAAAAGGGACAGCGGTACGGAGACCCAGTACTTC. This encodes CASKRDSGTETQYF.

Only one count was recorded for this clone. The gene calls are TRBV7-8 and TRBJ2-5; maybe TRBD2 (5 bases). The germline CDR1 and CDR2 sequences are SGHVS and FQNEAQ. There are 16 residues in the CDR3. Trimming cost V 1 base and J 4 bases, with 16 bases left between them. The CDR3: CASSLGGAVPLETQYF. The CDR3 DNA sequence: TGTGCCAGCAGCTTAGGGGGAGCAGTTCCCCTAGAGACCCAGTACTTC.

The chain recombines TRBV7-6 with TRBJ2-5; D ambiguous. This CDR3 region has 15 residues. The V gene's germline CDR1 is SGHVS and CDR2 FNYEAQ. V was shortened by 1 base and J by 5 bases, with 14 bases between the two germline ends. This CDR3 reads CASSLVAGLRETQYF. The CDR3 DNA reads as TGTGCCAGCAGCTTAGTGGCTGGGCTTAGGGAGACCCAGTACTTC.

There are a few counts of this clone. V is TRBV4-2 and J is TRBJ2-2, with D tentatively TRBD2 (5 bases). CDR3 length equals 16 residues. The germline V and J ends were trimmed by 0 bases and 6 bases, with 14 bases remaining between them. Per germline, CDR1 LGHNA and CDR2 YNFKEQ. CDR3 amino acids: CASSQEGGQASGELFF. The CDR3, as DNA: TGTGCCAGCAGCCAAGAAGGAGGCCAAGCGTCCGGGGAGCTGTTTTTT.

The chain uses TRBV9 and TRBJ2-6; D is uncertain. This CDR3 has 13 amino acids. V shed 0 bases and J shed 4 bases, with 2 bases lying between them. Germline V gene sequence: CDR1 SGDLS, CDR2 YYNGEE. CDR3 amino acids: CASSVVGANVLTF. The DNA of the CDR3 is TGTGCCAGCAGCGTAGTAGGGGCCAACGTCCTGACTTTC.

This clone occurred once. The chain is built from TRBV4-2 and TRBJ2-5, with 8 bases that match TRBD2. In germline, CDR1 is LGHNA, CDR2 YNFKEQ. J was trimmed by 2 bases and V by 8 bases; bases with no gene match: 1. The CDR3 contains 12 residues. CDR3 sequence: CASRGGQETQYF. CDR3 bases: TGTGCCAGCCGGGGGGGGCAAGAGACCCAGTACTTC.

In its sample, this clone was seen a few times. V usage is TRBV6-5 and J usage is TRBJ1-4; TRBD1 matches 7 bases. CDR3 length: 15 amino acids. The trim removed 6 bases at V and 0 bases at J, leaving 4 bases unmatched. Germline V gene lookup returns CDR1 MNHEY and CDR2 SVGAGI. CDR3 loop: CASRPDRSTNEKLFF. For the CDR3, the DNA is TGTGCCAGCAGACCGGACAGGTCAACTAATGAAAAACTGTTTTTT.

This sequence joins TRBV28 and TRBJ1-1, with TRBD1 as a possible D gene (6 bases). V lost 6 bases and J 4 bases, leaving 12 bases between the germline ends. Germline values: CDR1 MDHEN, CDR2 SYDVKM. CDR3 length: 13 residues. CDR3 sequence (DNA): TGTGCCAGCAGATACAGGGCGCCCACTGAAGCTTTCTTT. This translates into CASRYRAPTEAFF.

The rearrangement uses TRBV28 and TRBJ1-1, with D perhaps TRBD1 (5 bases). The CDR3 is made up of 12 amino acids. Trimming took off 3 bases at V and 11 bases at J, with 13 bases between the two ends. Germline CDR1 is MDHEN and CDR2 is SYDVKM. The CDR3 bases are TGTGCCAGCAGTTTGGCGGGGCGCCTCGCTTTCTTT. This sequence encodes CASSLAGRLAFF.

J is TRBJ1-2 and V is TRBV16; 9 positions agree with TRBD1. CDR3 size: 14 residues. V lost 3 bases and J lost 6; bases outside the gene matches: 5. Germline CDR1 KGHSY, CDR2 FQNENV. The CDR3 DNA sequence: TGTGCCAGCAGCCAGGGACAGGGAGGCGATGGCTACACCTTC. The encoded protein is CASSQGQGGDGYTF.

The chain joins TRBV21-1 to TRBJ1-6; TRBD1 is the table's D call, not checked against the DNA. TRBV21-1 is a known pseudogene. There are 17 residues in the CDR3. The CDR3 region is CASSAPGTGGDNSPLHF. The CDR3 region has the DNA TGTGCCAGCAGCGCCCCCGGGACAGGGGGCGATAATTCACCCCTCCACTTT.